Listed below are T cell receptor beta chains from one sample, sequenced in a study of CD8 T cells in ankylosing spondylitis. TCRdb re-called the 5' RACE reads through MiXCR, storing one row per CDR3 protein. The sample has 700,000 to 850,000 distinct CDR3 sequences; about 12% are singletons. What was sequenced was blood, either unsorted or a sorted T cell fraction (not recorded which). These receptors were collected from a male donor with ankylosing spondylitis. Both conserved end residues are trimmed from each CDR3.

>TRBJ1-5|TRBV20-1
SASLGLQPQH
>TRBJ2-7|TRBV29-1
SVVAGAYYEQY
>TRBJ1-5|TRBV12-3/TRBV12-4
ASSLGVQPQH
>TRBJ1-2|TRBV7-9
ASSLFGTTYGYT
>TRBJ1-1|TRBV6-5
ASSYSGMNTEAF
>TRBJ1-2|TRBV6-1
ASSPIGANYGYT
>TRBJ2-7|TRBV20-1
SASRASGSYSYEQY
>TRBJ1-1|TRBV20-1
SPTGTGGSNTEAF
>TRBJ2-1|TRBV5-1
ASSVGLAEDTDEQF
>TRBJ1-1|TRBV20-1
SARIRATNTEAF
>TRBJ2-7|TRBV10-3
AISVPGNEQY
>TRBJ2-7|TRBV20-1
SVWDRVILSYEQY
>TRBJ1-1|TRBV5-1
ASSLDRHTEAF
>TRBJ2-1|TRBV7-2
ASSLDSGGSYNEQF
>TRBJ1-6|TRBV6-1
ASKLAGYGFGSPLH
>TRBJ2-7|TRBV5-1
ASSLQGPYYEQY
>TRBJ2-5|TRBV6-1
ASSALAGAFQETQY
>TRBJ1-2|TRBV13
ASSQGGDYGYT
>TRBJ2-7|TRBV20-1
SASTQGVKYEQY
>TRBJ2-7|TRBV18
ASSPQQVGGYEQY
>TRBJ2-7|TRBV28
ASSSRRTGEQY
>TRBJ2-3|TRBV6-2/TRBV6-3
ASRGSSDTQY
>TRBJ1-2|TRBV6-2/TRBV6-3
ASRRTAAVYT
>TRBJ2-5|TRBV9
ASSLPGFQETQY
>TRBJ2-1|TRBV20-1
CARDWAGTSGYNEQF
>TRBJ2-7|TRBV7-2
ASSPQDSYEQY
>TRBJ1-5|TRBV7-9
ASSSGQPNQPQH
>TRBJ1-2|TRBV29-1
SVEDYGGRGYT